Below, one TCR beta chain is given with its context. It lacks a known antigen. One base away there is no much larger clone; base qualities are not given. The Qiagen DNeasy kit was used to extract genomic DNA both from unsorted PBMCs and from the negatively selected CD4+ and CD8+ fractions. Using primers that anneal to V and J segments, immunoSEQ multiplex PCR amplified the TCR beta CDR3 regions. A synthetic immune receptor repertoire was used to minimize amplification bias, and any residual bias was removed computationally once sequencing was done. As for the authors' bioinformatics: Repertoire diversity was quantified as the Shannon entropy index using custom Python scripts. Unsorted, CD4+ and CD8+ repertoires were examined separately, except in combined analyses, for which CD4+ and CD8+ sequences were merged in silico. Clonal expansion was defined as at least a 2-fold frequency increase after treatment relative to C1D1, with a pseudocount of 0.5 for undetected baseline clones. Singleton clones were defined as clones with 0 or 1 copy at C1D1, and non-singleton clones were defined as clones with 2 or more copies. Clones expanded in unsorted samples were assigned a CD4+, CD8+ or unknown annotation through matching of protein sequences in sorted samples from the same patient. Wilcoxon tests on paired samples were used to test changes in diversity from C1D1 to C4D1. TCRdb obtained this table from immuneACCESS and retained in-frame rearrangements with V and J assigned. These tables miss some clones; where compared with another copy, unresolved V genes account for less than half of the shortfall, and the remainder is unexplained. V and J calls and clone size follow that table, whereas D and trimming were derived from the DNA. For this sample there are approximately 20,000 clones; less than 90% appear just once. About 2.6% of the sample is held by the ten biggest clonotypes.

This specimen comes from a study of PD-1 blockade in classical Hodgkin lymphoma (dated by TCRdb to between 2020 and 2021). For the wider study: Nivolumab dosing was 3 mg/kg intravenously every 2 weeks, continuing until either disease progression or unacceptable toxicity. A peripheral blood immune signature of response to PD-1 blockade in classical Hodgkin lymphoma was defined using TCR beta sequencing and CyTOF. Results and caveats for the whole study, not just this receptor: A significant rise by C4D1 was seen in CD4+ but not CD8+ TCR diversity (p=0.0027 vs p=0.16), with the rise being most apparent in complete responders (p=0.02). The study covered only a single clinical trial cohort, and the causes of the repertoire differences, possibly disease activity or prior therapy, were still not defined. Lower diversity was seen in patients whose nivolumab began less than 1 year after ASCT, and these patients were left out of later analyses so that immune reconstitution would not confound the results. Trial patients achieving complete response had baseline diversity similar to newly diagnosed patients, whereas partial responders and progressors had significantly lower diversity. Newly diagnosed patients were reported to have lower baseline TCR diversity than healthy donors, and relapsed/refractory patients were reported to have lower baseline TCR diversity still.

V drops 2 bases and J drops 14 bases, leaving 16 bases in between. Via the germline V gene, CDR1 is MNHEY and CDR2 SVGAGI. The CDR3 numbers 13 residues from cysteine through phenylalanine. Just CDR3 DNA is preserved here, 39 bases in frame from base 1. According to the study, the label for this sample's time point signals: cycle 4 day 1 (C4D1), after 5 to 7 weeks of nivolumab. Every trial patient had relapsed following autologous stem cell transplantation, and prior brentuximab vedotin exposure was what differed among cohorts A, B and C. CD4+ T cells were purified from thawed PBMCs by magnetic negative selection with a Miltenyi CD4+ T cell isolation kit. The trial cohort comprised around 60 patients with relapsed/refractory classical Hodgkin lymphoma whose best overall responses were complete response, partial response or progressive disease. In the multi-cohort phase II CheckMate 205 trial, trial patients received single-agent nivolumab. An independent review committee assessed best overall response using the 2007 International Working Group response criteria. Trial PBMCs were collected just before the start of nivolumab (C1D1) and during therapy at cycle 2 day 1 and cycle 4 day 1. Peripheral blood was collected in 8 mL Vacutainer Cell Preparation Tubes, from which PBMCs were isolated by centrifugation and then cryopreserved. Purified CD4+ and CD8+ fractions were prepared only for cases in which an additional PBMC sample was available. Magnetically labelled cells were removed on LS columns in a quadroMACS separator, and the flow-through was collected as the purified fraction.

This sequence uses TRBV6-5 and TRBJ1-5; possibly the D gene is TRBD1, per 5 matching bases. The TCR was taken from a human donor with classical Hodgkin lymphoma. The material was CD4+ T cells from blood, obtained before the fourth cycle of nivolumab. The nucleotide sequence is given as TGTGCCAGCAGTTACGGGCGACAGAGTTTCAAGCATTTT. This translates into CASSYGRQSFKHF.